This record concerns one T cell receptor beta chain sequence. The CDR3 totals 15 residues. In germline, CDR1 is LGHNA, CDR2 YNFKEQ. V was pared by 0 bases and J by 5 bases, with 13 bases between. Original analysis: Quantification of nucleated cells was approximated via reference gene primer amplification. Repertoires were generated with immunoSEQ multiplex PCR, while TCRdb's copy carries only in-frame clones and drops some. Clone size and the V and J calls come from that table; the DNA yielded D and trimming. The sample gives 95,000 to 150,000 clones, about 89% of which show up once; almost 30% is in the top ten. The source of the sample is a study of blood T cell repertoires in COVID-19. Study-wide context: The samples span acute and convalescent COVID-19 from the United States, Italy and Spain. Sources were T cells, B-cell-depleted T cells, or PBMCs; the material itself was cDNA or gDNA.

The material sequenced was peripheral blood. This receptor was identified in a woman in her 70s with acute or convalescent COVID-19. The chain joins TRBV4-2 to TRBJ2-5; tentatively, D is TRBD2 (5 bases). This CDR3 reads CASSQDRASWETQYF. In DNA, the CDR3 is TGTGCCAGCAGCCAAGATAGGGCTAGCTGGGAGACCCAGTACTTC.